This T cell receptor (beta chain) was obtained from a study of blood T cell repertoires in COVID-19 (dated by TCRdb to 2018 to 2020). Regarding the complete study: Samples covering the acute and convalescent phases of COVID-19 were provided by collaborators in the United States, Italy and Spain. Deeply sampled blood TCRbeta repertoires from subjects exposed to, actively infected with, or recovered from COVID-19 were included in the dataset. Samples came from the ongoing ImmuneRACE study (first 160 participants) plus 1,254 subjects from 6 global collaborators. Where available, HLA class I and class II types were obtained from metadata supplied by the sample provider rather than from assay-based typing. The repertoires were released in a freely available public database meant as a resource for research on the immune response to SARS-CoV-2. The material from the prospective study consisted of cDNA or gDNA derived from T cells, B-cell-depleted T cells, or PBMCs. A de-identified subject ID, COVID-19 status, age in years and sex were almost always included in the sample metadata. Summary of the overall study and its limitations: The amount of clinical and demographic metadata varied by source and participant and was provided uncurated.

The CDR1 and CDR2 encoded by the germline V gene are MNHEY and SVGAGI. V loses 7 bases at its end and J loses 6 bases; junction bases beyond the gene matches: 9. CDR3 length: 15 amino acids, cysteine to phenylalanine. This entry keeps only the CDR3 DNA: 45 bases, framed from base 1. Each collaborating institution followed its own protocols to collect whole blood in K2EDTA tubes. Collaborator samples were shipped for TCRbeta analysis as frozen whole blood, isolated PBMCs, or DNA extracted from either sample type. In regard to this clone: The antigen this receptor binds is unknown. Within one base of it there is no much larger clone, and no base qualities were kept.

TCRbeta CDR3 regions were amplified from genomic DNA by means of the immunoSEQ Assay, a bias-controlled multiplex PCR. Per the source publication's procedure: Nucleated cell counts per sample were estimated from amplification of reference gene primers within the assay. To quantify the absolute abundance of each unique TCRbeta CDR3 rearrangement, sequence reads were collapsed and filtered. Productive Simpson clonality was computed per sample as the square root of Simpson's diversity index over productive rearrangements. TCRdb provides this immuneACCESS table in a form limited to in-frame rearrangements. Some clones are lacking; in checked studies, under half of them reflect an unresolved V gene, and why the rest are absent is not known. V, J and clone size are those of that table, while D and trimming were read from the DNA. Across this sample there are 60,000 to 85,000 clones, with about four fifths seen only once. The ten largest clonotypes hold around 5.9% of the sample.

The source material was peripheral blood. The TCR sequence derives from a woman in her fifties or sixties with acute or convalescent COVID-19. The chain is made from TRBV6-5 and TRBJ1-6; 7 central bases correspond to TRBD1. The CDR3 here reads CASTPDRTPNSPLHF. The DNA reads TGTGCCAGCACTCCGGACAGGACCCCTAATTCACCCCTCCACTTT.